This TCR beta chain comes out of a study of blood T cells in healthy people across ages. About the research overall: Using template switching, researchers captured about one barcoded beta molecule for each two T cells. The study, taken as a whole, reports: TCR beta diversity, measured per million T cells, fell in a roughly linear way with age.

Each donor was a healthy Caucasian individual from Russia, aged roughly 6 to 90. The V gene's germline CDR1 is SGHKS and CDR2 YYEKEE (reference sequence). The CDR3 length is 17 residues. V shed 4 bases and J 4 bases; nucleotides not matched to a gene: 10. In regard to this clonotype: The antigen is unknown.

Next came a second PCR, run for about 7 to 12 cycles, which used a sample-barcoded 5' primer along with a J-beta primer mix. Per-sample output comprised a minimum of 2.5 million paired-end reads containing CDR3. Each CDR3 protein gets one entry after TCRdb re-called the 5' RACE reads with MiXCR. The sample lists about 760,000 distinct CDR3 sequences, about 61% occurring once. The specimen was blood. This clonotype originated in a man in his forties in good health. The chain links TRBV5-5 to TRBJ2-6, with 8 bases that match TRBD1. CDR3 sequence reads: CASSQYTGGPGANVLTF. CDR3 nucleotides: TGTGCCAGCAGCCAATATACAGGGGGGCCCGGGGCCAACGTCCTGACTTTC.